The rows below give T cell receptor beta chains drawn from one sample of a study of graft-versus-host responses after intestinal transplantation. Some clones are missing from TCRdb's copy, which holds only in-frame ones; the method was immunoSEQ multiplex PCR. This sample has some 7,400 clones; 25% to 35% occur once, and the top ten carry 3.6%. Specimen: alloreactive CD8+ T cells from a mixed lymphocyte reaction culture, collected before transplantation. Receptors originate from a human patient who was an organ donor for intestinal transplantation. The CDR3 runs from the conserved cysteine through the conserved F or W. Fields, in order: CDR3 protein, CDR3 DNA, V gene, J gene, clone size, D gene. D genes are given only for firm matches. The size field is filled for only some rows; it gives once, few, many or a size class.

CDR3: CASSPYSSNSNTGELFF
DNA: TGTGCCAGCTCACCATACTCATCAAACTCGAACACCGGGGAGCTGTTTTTT
V: TRBV18
J: TRBJ2-2
size: NA
D: NA

CDR3: CASSLAFRVPAFF
DNA: TGCGCCAGCAGCTTGGCTTTCCGGGTTCCAGCTTTCTTT
V: TRBV5-1
J: TRBJ1-1
size: few
D: NA

CDR3: CASSWGQRYEQYF
DNA: TGTGCCAGCAGTTGGGGACAGCGCTACGAGCAGTACTTC
V: TRBV27
J: TRBJ2-7
size: few
D: TRBD1

CDR3: CASRGGAFDGYTF
DNA: TGTGCCAGCAGAGGGGGGGCATTCGATGGCTACACCTTC
V: TRBV7-9
J: TRBJ1-2
size: few
D: NA

CDR3: CASSYEGGDTEAFF
DNA: TGTGCCAGCAGTTACGAGGGGGGGGACACTGAAGCTTTCTTT
V: TRBV6-6
J: TRBJ1-1
size: few
D: NA

CDR3: CASSEQPEPTTVGHQPQHF
DNA: TGTGCCAGCAGTGAACAGCCCGAACCGACGACAGTCGGTCATCAGCCCCAGCATTTT
V: TRBV6-1
J: TRBJ1-5
size: few
D: NA

CDR3: CASSIGGGRWETQYF
DNA: TGTGCCAGTAGTATAGGTGGGGGCAGATGGGAGACCCAGTACTTC
V: TRBV19
J: TRBJ2-5
size: NA
D: NA

CDR3: CASSPHRVRQETQYF
DNA: TGTGCCAGCAGTCCCCACAGGGTTCGACAAGAGACCCAGTACTTC
V: TRBV7-9
J: TRBJ2-5
size: few
D: NA

CDR3: CASSQMGAWGTGELFF
DNA: TGCGCCAGCAGCCAAATGGGGGCCTGGGGAACCGGGGAGCTGTTTTTT
V: TRBV4-1
J: TRBJ2-2
size: NA
D: NA

CDR3: CASSEVLAGAITTSTDTQYF
DNA: TGTGCCAGCAGTGAAGTCCTAGCGGGGGCGATTACCACTAGCACAGATACGCAGTATTTT
V: TRBV6-1
J: TRBJ2-3
size: NA
D: TRBD2

CDR3: CASSSPLDWNTEAFF
DNA: TGTGCCAGCAGCTCCCCTTTGGACTGGAACACTGAAGCTTTCTTT
V: TRBV7-9
J: TRBJ1-1
size: NA
D: NA

CDR3: CASKTGTGELFF
DNA: TGTGCCAGCAAAACAGGGACCGGGGAGCTGTTTTTT
V: TRBV21-1
J: TRBJ2-2
size: NA
D: NA

CDR3: CASSPGDFGYTF
DNA: TGTGCCAGCAGTCCAGGGGATTTTGGCTACACCTTC
V: TRBV6-5
J: TRBJ1-2
size: large
D: NA

CDR3: CASSPRKAGHRFYLYNEQFF
DNA: TGTGCCAGCAGCCCGCGAAAAGCGGGACACCGATTCTACCTATACAATGAGCAGTTCTTC
V: TRBV14
J: TRBJ2-1
size: few
D: NA

CDR3: CASSRRTGAYPGVSYEQYF
DNA: TGTGCCAGCAGCCGAAGGACAGGGGCCTATCCTGGAGTTTCATACGAGCAGTACTTC
V: TRBV4-2
J: TRBJ2-7
size: few
D: TRBD1

CDR3: CASSQYFRGSSYNEQFF
DNA: TGTGCCAGCAGCCAATATTTTCGGGGGAGCTCCTACAATGAGCAGTTCTTC
V: TRBV16
J: TRBJ2-1
size: NA
D: NA

CDR3: CASSAVWRDTQYF
DNA: TGTGCCAGCAGTGCGGTCTGGAGAGATACGCAGTATTTT
V: TRBV2
J: TRBJ2-3
size: NA
D: NA

CDR3: CSVEDISGGVWGYTF
DNA: TGCAGCGTTGAAGATATCTCCGGAGGGGTATGGGGCTACACCTTC
V: TRBV29-1
J: TRBJ1-2
size: few
D: NA

CDR3: CASRGRIATPSDNEQFF
DNA: TGTGCCAGCAGAGGTAGGATAGCTACACCATCCGACAATGAGCAGTTCTTC
V: TRBV21-1
J: TRBJ2-1
size: NA
D: NA

CDR3: CASSRGNYEQYF
DNA: TGTGCCAGCAGCCGGGGAAACTACGAGCAGTACTTC
V: TRBV11-2
J: TRBJ2-7
size: NA
D: NA

CDR3: CASSDSKSEEETQYF
DNA: TGTGCCAGCAGTGACTCGAAATCCGAGGAGGAGACCCAGTACTTC
V: TRBV6-4
J: TRBJ2-5
size: medium-sized
D: NA

CDR3: CASRSTVVNTEAFF
DNA: TGCGCCAGCAGATCGACAGTTGTGAACACTGAAGCTTTCTTT
V: TRBV5-1
J: TRBJ1-1
size: NA
D: NA